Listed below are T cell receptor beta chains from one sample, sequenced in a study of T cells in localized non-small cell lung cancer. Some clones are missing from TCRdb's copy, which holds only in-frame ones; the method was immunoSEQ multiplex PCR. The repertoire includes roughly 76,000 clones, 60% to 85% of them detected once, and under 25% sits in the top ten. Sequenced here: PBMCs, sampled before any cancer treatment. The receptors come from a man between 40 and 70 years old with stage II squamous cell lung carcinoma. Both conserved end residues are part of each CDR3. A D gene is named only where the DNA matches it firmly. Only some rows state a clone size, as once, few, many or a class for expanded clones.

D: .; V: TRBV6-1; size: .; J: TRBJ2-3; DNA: TGTGCCAGCAGCGGGGATCGGGGGTTTACAGATACGCAGTATTTT; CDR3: CASSGDRGFTDTQYF
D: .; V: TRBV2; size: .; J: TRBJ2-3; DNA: TGTGCCAGCAGTGAACGGGGGAGCACAGATACGCAGTATTTT; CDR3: CASSERGSTDTQYF
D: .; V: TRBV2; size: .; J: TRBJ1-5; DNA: TGTGCCAGCAGTGAACAGGGGTTACGGCAGCCCCAGCATTTT; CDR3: CASSEQGLRQPQHF
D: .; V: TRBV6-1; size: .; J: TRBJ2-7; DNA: TGTGCCAGCAGTGAACAGGCGGGCAGCTCCTACGAGCAGTACTTC; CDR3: CASSEQAGSSYEQYF
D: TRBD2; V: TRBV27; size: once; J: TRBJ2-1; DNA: TGTGCCAGCAGTTTAGGCCGGGGGGGCAATGAGCAGTTCTTC; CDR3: CASSLGRGGNEQFF
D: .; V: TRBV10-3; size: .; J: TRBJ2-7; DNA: TGTGCCATCAGTGAAAGGCACGAGCAGTACTTC; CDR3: CAISERHEQYF
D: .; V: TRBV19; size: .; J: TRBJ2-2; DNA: TGTGCCAGTAAGGCAGTGAACACCGGGGAGCTGTTTTTT; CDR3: CASKAVNTGELFF
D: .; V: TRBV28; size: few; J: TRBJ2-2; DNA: TGTGCCAGCTGGGGACATGTGAACACCGGGGAGCTGTTTTTT; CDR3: CASWGHVNTGELFF
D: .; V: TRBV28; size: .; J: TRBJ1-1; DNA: TGTGCCAGCAGTTTAGAAGGTCGGTTTAAGGAAGCTTTCTTT; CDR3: CASSLEGRFKEAFF
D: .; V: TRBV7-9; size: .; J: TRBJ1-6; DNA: TGTGCCAGCAGCCCCGGAAGTATACGGGATTCACCCCTCCACTTT; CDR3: CASSPGSIRDSPLHF
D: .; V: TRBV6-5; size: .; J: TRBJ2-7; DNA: TGTGCCAGCAGTAGGGGGTCCTACGAGCAGTACTTC; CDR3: CASSRGSYEQYF
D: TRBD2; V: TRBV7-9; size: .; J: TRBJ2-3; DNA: TGTGCCAGCAGCTTAGGGTCGGGAGGGACAGATACGCAGTATTTT; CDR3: CASSLGSGGTDTQYF
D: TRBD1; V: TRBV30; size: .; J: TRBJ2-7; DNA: TGTGCCTGGAGTCGCAGGGGGCGCTACGAGCAGTACTTC; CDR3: CAWSRRGRYEQYF